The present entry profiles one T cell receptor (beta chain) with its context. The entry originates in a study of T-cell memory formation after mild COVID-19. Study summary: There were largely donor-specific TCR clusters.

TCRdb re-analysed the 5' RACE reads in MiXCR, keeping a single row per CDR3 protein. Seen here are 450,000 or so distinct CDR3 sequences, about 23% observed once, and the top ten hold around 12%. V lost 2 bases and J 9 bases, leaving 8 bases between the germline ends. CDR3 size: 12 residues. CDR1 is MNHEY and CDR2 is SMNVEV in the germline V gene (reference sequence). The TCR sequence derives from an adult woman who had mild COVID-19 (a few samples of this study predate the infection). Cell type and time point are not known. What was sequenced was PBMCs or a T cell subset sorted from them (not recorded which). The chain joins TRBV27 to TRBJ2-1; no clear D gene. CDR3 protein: CASSLILGEQFF. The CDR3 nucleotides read TGTGCCAGCAGTTTAATTTTGGGTGAGCAGTTCTTC.